This T cell receptor beta chain was obtained from a study of T-cell memory formation after mild COVID-19. Study-level findings and limits: Whereas later expanders leaned CD4+, clones contracting day 15 to 85 showed a balanced CD4/CD8 makeup.

The CDR3 is made up of 16 amino acids. Germline V CDR1 and CDR2: SGHDN, FVKESK. V lost 4 bases and J lost 5; bases outside the gene matches: 6. This clonotype was counted between two and nine times. Its matching antigen is unknown. UMIs and sample barcodes were carried by the TCR alpha and TCR beta cDNA libraries that 5'RACE produced using constant-segment primers. TCRdb fed the 5' RACE reads into MiXCR, producing one record per CDR3 protein. The sample yields under 250,000 distinct CDR3 sequences, 15% seen once. The clonotype was recovered from an adult woman who had mild COVID-19 (a few samples of this study predate the infection). Cell type and time point are not known. Sequences were obtained from PBMCs or a T cell subset sorted from them (not recorded which). The rearrangement links TRBV14 to TRBJ2-3; TRBD2 matches 13 bases. The CDR3 sequence is CASSPGLAGLKDTQYF. The CDR3 DNA follows: TGTGCCAGCAGCCCGGGACTAGCGGGGTTGAAAGATACGCAGTATTTT.